One sample yielded the 25 T cell receptor beta chains listed below, sequenced in a study of shared clonotypes between healthy human individuals. The repertoire was sequenced with immunoSEQ multiplex PCR; TCRdb's copy has only in-frame clones and lacks some. The repertoire holds around 1.9 million clones, with approximately 94% as singletons. Naive CD8 cells were CD45RO-negative, positively selected for CCR7, excluding terminally differentiated effector memory CD45RA+ cells. Material: naive CD8+ T cells from PBMCs. These receptor sequences come from a man aged 18 to 29 in good health. Some clones in this sample may be carry-over from other donors' samples.

V usage is TRBV30 and J usage is TRBJ2-1; 11 nucleotides match TRBD2. Germline V gene lookup returns CDR1 GTSNPN and CDR2 SVGIG (reference sequence). The CDR3 extends over 15 amino acids. V trimming: 2 bases; J trimming: 13 bases; junction bases outside the gene matches: 13. The CDR3 DNA reads as TGTGCCTGGAGTCTTAGCGGACTAGCGGGCCCCTATCAGTTCTTC. Its translation is CAWSLSGLAGPYQFF.

The gene calls are TRBV15 and TRBJ2-1; D uncertain. The germline gives CDR1 LNHNV, CDR2 YYDKDF (reference sequence). V was trimmed by 1 base and J by 7 bases, leaving 8 bases between them. CDR3 length: 13 residues. CDR3 region: CATSRGGLNEQFF. In DNA form, the CDR3 reads TGTGCCACCAGCAGAGGAGGTCTGAATGAGCAGTTCTTC.

This clone appeared a single time. The chain uses TRBV7-2 and TRBJ2-7; D might be TRBD1 (6 bases). The CDR3 runs to 13 residues. V lost 4 bases and J 4 bases, leaving 11 bases between the germline ends. The germline V gene has CDR1 SGHTA and CDR2 FQGNSA. CDR3 sequence (DNA): TGTGCCAGCAGCTCATTACAGGGTTACGAGCAGTACTTC. Its protein is CASSSLQGYEQYF.

The chain recombines TRBV10-1 with TRBJ2-7; TRBD2 matches 8 bases. Germline V CDR1 and CDR2: WNHNN, SYGVQD (reference sequence). The V gene end was trimmed by 5 bases and the J gene end by 5 bases; junction bases not matched to a gene: 17. The CDR3 has 17 residues. In DNA, the CDR3 is TGCGCCAGCAGTTGCCGCCTTAGCGGGACAACATGGAACGAGCAGTACTTC. This sequence encodes CASSCRLSGTTWNEQYF.

The table lists this clone with a count of one. The chain employs TRBV30 and TRBJ1-3; D uncertain. Germline CDR1 reads GTSNPN; CDR2 reads SVGIG (reference sequence). There are 11 residues in the CDR3. The V end lost 1 base, the J end lost 4 bases, and 2 bases lay between the germline ends. The CDR3 DNA reads as TGTGCCTGGAGTGGGGGAAACACCATATATTTT. Translated, it gives CAWSGGNTIYF.

The chain uses TRBV7-9 and TRBJ1-3; D possibly corresponds to TRBD1 (5 bases). Trimming took 1 base from V and 0 from J, leaving 10 bases between them. The length of the CDR3 is 16 residues. Germline lookup yields CDR1 SEHNR and CDR2 FQNEAQ (reference sequence). CDR3: CASSLDPGGSGNTIYF. The CDR3 nucleotides read TGTGCCAGCAGCTTAGATCCCGGGGGCTCTGGAAACACCATATATTTT.

The rearrangement links TRBV9 to TRBJ1-5; D possibly corresponds to TRBD1 (6 bases). Germline CDR1 reads SGDLS; CDR2 reads YYNGEE. CDR3 length: 15 residues. V shed 4 bases and J shed 4 bases, with 15 bases lying between them. CDR3 nucleotides: TGTGCCAGCAGCCTAGGGGGGGTCCGAAATCAGCCCCAGCATTTT. Amino acid sequence: CASSLGGVRNQPQHF.

V and J are TRBV7-9 and TRBJ2-7; D ambiguous. The CDR3 runs to 14 residues. Trimming shortened V by 3 bases and J by 7 bases, and 16 bases separated the two germline ends. The germline CDR1 and CDR2 sequences are SEHNR and FQNEAQ (reference sequence). CDR3 DNA: TGTGCCAGCAGCTTCGTGGGTACCCTACGAGAGCAGTACTTC. Translated: CASSFVGTLREQYF.

This clone has only one observation. This chain connects TRBV11-2 to TRBJ2-7; D is perhaps TRBD1 or TRBD2 (6 bases each). The CDR3 covers 13 residues. V lost 1 base and J lost 7, with 11 bases in between. Per germline, CDR1 SGHAT and CDR2 FQNNGV. The CDR3 protein is CASSLAGAWEQYF. The CDR3 DNA sequence: TGTGCCAGCAGCTTAGCGGGGGCTTGGGAGCAGTACTTC.

This rearrangement joins TRBV4-2 to TRBJ2-1, with D uncertain. Trimming took 0 bases from V and 3 from J, leaving 12 bases between them. The germline V gene encodes CDR1 LGHNA and CDR2 YNFKEQ. The CDR3 is made up of 16 amino acids. For the CDR3, the DNA is TGTGCCAGCAGCCAAGATGCGGCTAGTGTCTACAATGAGCAGTTCTTC. Translating gives CASSQDAASVYNEQFF.

The chain employs TRBV28 and TRBJ2-7; D is uncertain. The V end lost 6 bases, the J end lost 0 bases, and 9 bases lay between the germline ends. Germline loops: CDR1 MDHEN, CDR2 SYDVKM. The CDR3 covers 13 residues. The CDR3 sequence: CASRGPSSYEQYF. CDR3 coding DNA: TGTGCCAGCAGAGGGCCGAGCTCCTACGAGCAGTACTTC.

CDR3 nucleotides: TGTGCCATCAGTGGATCCCTCTCTGGAAACACCATATATTTT. It yields the protein CAISGSLSGNTIYF. V gene TRBV10-3 combines with J gene TRBJ1-3; D is undetermined. Per germline, CDR1 ENHRY and CDR2 SYGVKD. Trimming shortened V by 4 bases and J by 0 bases, and 7 bases separated the two germline ends. This CDR3 has 14 residues.

This clone has a single count. The rearrangement links TRBV6-1 to TRBJ1-5; D is possibly TRBD1 (5 bases). CDR3 length: 15 residues. The germline V gene has CDR1 MNHNS and CDR2 SASEGT. Trimming pared 7 bases from V and 4 bases from J, leaving 17 bases between. In nucleotides, the CDR3 is TGTGCCAGCACTAGAAGGGGTAGCGCGAATCAGCCCCAGCATTTT. This translates into CASTRRGSANQPQHF.

The rearrangement joins TRBV5-8 to TRBJ1-5; the D is unclear. V lost 6 bases, J lost 0 bases, and 16 bases lay in between. Per the germline V gene, CDR1 is SGHTS and CDR2 is YDEGEE. The CDR3 runs 16 residues. As DNA, the CDR3 is TGTGCCAGCACCACTCGGGTGGGATCTAGCAATCAGCCCCAGCATTTT. It specifies CASTTRVGSSNQPQHF.

The rearrangement links TRBV7-9 to TRBJ1-2; D may be TRBD1 (6 bases). From germline, CDR1 is SEHNR and CDR2 FQNEAQ (reference sequence). Trimming removed 5 bases from V and 11 bases from J, with 21 bases in between. The CDR3 runs to 14 residues. The CDR3 sequence is CASSPAGGGSSYTF. CDR3 bases: TGTGCCAGCAGCCCGGCTGGGGGCGGTTCGTCGTACACCTTC.

The chain carries TRBV11-2 and TRBJ2-7; D not certain. Germline-derived CDR1 and CDR2 are SGHAT and FQNNGV. The CDR3 has 14 residues. V lost 5 bases and J lost 2, with 13 bases in between. CDR3 DNA: TGTGCCAGCAGCCACACAGAGCAACCCTACGAGCAGTACTTC. Translated: CASSHTEQPYEQYF.

This sequence joins TRBV21-1 and TRBJ2-3; TRBD2 was called by the table and not checked on the DNA. TRBV21-1 is deemed a pseudogene. This CDR3 region has 16 residues. Written as DNA, the CDR3 is TGTGCCAGCAGCCCCCGGACTAGCGGGAGCCCAGATACGCAGTATTTT. Translated, it gives CASSPRTSGSPDTQYF.

This clone has a single count. The chain couples TRBV5-6 to TRBJ1-4; weak D call: TRBD1 (6 bases). Trimming took off 4 bases at V and 7 bases at J, with 14 bases between the two ends. Germline assignment: CDR1 SGHDT and CDR2 YYEEEE. The CDR3 totals 14 residues. CDR3: CASSPGDMGEKLFF. The CDR3 DNA reads TGTGCCAGCAGCCCAGGGGATATGGGTGAAAAACTGTTTTTT.

The genes are TRBV6-1 and TRBJ1-1; possible D gene TRBD1, 6 bases. Germline CDR1 is MNHNS and CDR2 is SASEGT. The CDR3 sequence is 17 residues long. The germline V and J ends were trimmed by 4 bases and 0 bases, with 18 bases remaining between them. The CDR3 region is CASSGLQGLGMNTEAFF. The DNA of the CDR3 is TGTGCCAGCAGTGGTCTACAGGGTCTGGGCATGAACACTGAAGCTTTCTTT.

V and J are TRBV2 and TRBJ2-7; either TRBD1 or TRBD2 may supply D (5 bases each). Germline lookup yields CDR1 SNHLY and CDR2 FYNNEI. Trimming removed 6 bases from V and 4 bases from J, with 22 bases in between. The CDR3 extends over 16 amino acids. CDR3 region: CASSETTRDRTYEQYF. The CDR3 nucleotides are TGTGCCAGCAGCGAGACTACCCGGGACCGCACGTACGAGCAGTACTTC.

This chain joins TRBV11-2 and TRBJ2-7; D may be TRBD2 (6 bases). The length of the CDR3 is 14 residues. Deletions cut 1 base from V and 2 bases from J, with 9 bases between. Looked up from germline, CDR1 is SGHAT and CDR2 is FQNNGV. The DNA of the CDR3 is TGTGCCAGCAGCTTAGGGGGGGTAACCTACGAGCAGTACTTC. Translation gives CASSLGGVTYEQYF.

This sequence joins TRBV4-2 and TRBJ2-7; D is ambiguous. This CDR3 comprises 14 residues. Germline CDR1 is LGHNA and CDR2 is YNFKEQ. Between the trimmed V and J ends, which lost 4 bases and 2 bases, there was a span of 12 bases. CDR3 bases: TGTGCCAGCAGCCCCGATCTGCGGACCTACGAGCAGTACTTC. This gives the protein CASSPDLRTYEQYF.

V is TRBV5-6 and J is TRBJ2-7, with 9 bases identical to TRBD1. Germline V gene lookup returns CDR1 SGHDT and CDR2 YYEEEE. The CDR3 sequence is 15 residues long. J gave up 5 bases and V 4 bases, and 10 bases lay outside the gene matches. The CDR3 sequence: CASSRTGQGYHEQYF. CDR3 coding DNA: TGTGCCAGCAGCAGGACGGGACAGGGTTACCACGAGCAGTACTTC.

This clone was counted a single time. V and J are TRBV9 and TRBJ2-1, with no clear D. Trimming took 0 bases from V and 8 from J, leaving 12 bases between them. Per germline, CDR1 SGDLS and CDR2 YYNGEE. The CDR3 is 14 residues long. The DNA of the CDR3 is TGTGCCAGCAGCGTAGACCCTCAACTCGATGAGCAGTTCTTC. It is translated as CASSVDPQLDEQFF.

The CDR3: CASSLRDRGLNQPQHF. The CDR3 DNA sequence: TGTGCCAGCAGCCTACGGGACAGGGGGCTAAATCAGCCCCAGCATTTT. The rearrangement links TRBV13 to TRBJ1-5; 12 bases fit TRBD1. The V and J ends lost 5 bases and 4 bases, in that order; junction bases with no gene match: 6. The CDR3 sequence is 16 residues long. CDR1 is PRHDT, CDR2 FYEKMQ, per germline (reference sequence). The complete variable domain, with remaining parts taken from reference TRBV13 and TRBJ1-5, reads AAGVIQSPRHLIKEKRETATLKCYPIPRHDTVYWYQQGPGQDPQFLISFYEKMQSDKGSIPDRFSAQQFSDYHSELNMSSLELGDSALYFCASSLRDRGLNQPQHFGDGTRLSIL.